The 13 T cell receptor beta chains reported below all come from one sample, sequenced in a study of monozygotic twins with inflammatory bowel disease. TCRdb processed the 5' RACE reads again and assigns one entry to each CDR3 protein, with no DNA. The ten top clones account for less than 2%, within a sample of a few hundred thousand distinct CDR3 sequences. Sequencing used blood. These receptor sequences come from a human donor with ulcerative colitis or Crohn's disease, or a healthy co-twin of an affected twin (not recorded which).

The gene calls are TRBV6-1 and TRBJ2-5; TCRdb's D call, TRBD1, is unchecked because there is no DNA. CDR3 length equals 13 residues. Germline V gene sequence: CDR1 MNHNS, CDR2 SASEGT. This CDR3 is CASSEWGLGTQYF.

This sequence joins TRBV24-1 and TRBJ1-2; there is no DNA to check the TCRdb D call of TRBD1. This CDR3 is 13 amino acids long. The germline V gene has CDR1 KGHDR and CDR2 SFDVKD. The CDR3 protein is CATSDSEPHGYTF.

The V and J genes are TRBV5-1 and TRBJ1-1; the TRBD1 assignment by TCRdb is unverifiable without DNA. The CDR3 totals 14 residues. Germline lookup yields CDR1 SGHRS and CDR2 YFSETQ. CDR3 in amino acids: CASSAIRTGVEAFF.

The chain is built from TRBV3-1 and TRBJ1-5; TCRdb selects TRBD1, and the lack of DNA leaves this call unchecked. Germline CDR1 LGHDT, CDR2 YNNKEL (reference sequence). The CDR3 is 14 residues long. The CDR3 loop is CASSQGTSNQPQHF. Full variable domain (outside the CDR3, taken from reference TRBV3-1 and TRBJ1-5): DTAVSQTPKYLVTQMGNDKSIKCEQNLGHDTMYWYKQDSKKFLKIMFSYNNKELIINETVPNRFSPKSPDKAHLNLHINSLELGDSAVYFCASSQGTSNQPQHFGDGTRLSIL.

The rearrangement joins TRBV12-3 or TRBV12-4 to TRBJ2-2. The CDR3 is made up of 15 amino acids. CDR3 sequence: CASSLSGWGTGELFF.

The chain has TRBV5-1 and TRBJ1-2; the D call from TCRdb, TRBD1, cannot be confirmed without DNA. The CDR3 runs 15 residues. Germline V lookup: CDR1 SGHRS, CDR2 YFSETQ. The CDR3 loop is CASSQNGQPDHGYTF.

This chain connects TRBV5-1 to TRBJ2-7; TCRdb selects TRBD1, and the lack of DNA leaves this call unchecked. CDR1 is SGHRS, CDR2 YFSETQ, per germline. The CDR3 length is 15 residues. CDR3: CASVDAPGQGYEQYF.

This chain connects TRBV20-1 to TRBJ2-7; with no DNA, the TCRdb D assignment of TRBD2 cannot be verified. CDR1 and CDR2 (germline): DFQATT, SNEGSKA (reference sequence). The CDR3 loop spans 16 amino acids. CDR3 loop: CSARDPGLAGPYEQYF.

The chain has TRBV9 and TRBJ2-7; TCRdb's D call, TRBD1, is unchecked because there is no DNA. Germline V lookup: CDR1 SGDLS, CDR2 YYNGEE. This CDR3 contains 15 residues. CDR3 protein: CASSVDGTLPYEQYF.

The V gene is TRBV16, the J gene TRBJ1-2; lacking DNA, the TRBD1 call made by TCRdb goes unchecked. Per the germline V gene, CDR1 is KGHSY and CDR2 is FQNENV. There are 13 residues in the CDR3. CDR3 loop: CASSTNTGYGYTF.

The rearrangement links TRBV5-1 to TRBJ2-2; the D gene TCRdb calls, TRBD1, cannot be checked with no DNA. CDR1 is SGHRS and CDR2 is YFSETQ in the germline V gene. This CDR3 is built from 16 residues. CDR3 residues: CASSLGHNANTGELFF.

The rearrangement links TRBV6-5 to TRBJ1-2; TCRdb's D call, TRBD1, is unchecked because there is no DNA. The CDR3 runs 13 residues. Germline values: CDR1 MNHEY, CDR2 SVGAGI. The CDR3 region is CASSQDRAYGYTF.

V usage is TRBV19 and J usage is TRBJ2-5. The CDR3 consists of 13 residues. The germline V gene encodes CDR1 LNHDA and CDR2 SQIVND (reference sequence). This chain's CDR3 is CASSILIQETQYF.